This T cell receptor (beta chain) was sequenced for a study of OX40 agonist ivuxolimab in advanced cancers. Across the whole study: Ivuxolimab is an agonistic anti-OX40 (CD134) antibody, and patients were treated with it. Study conclusions and caveats: Expanded peripheral T cells had an undetermined antigen specificity.

Generated by immunoSEQ multiplex PCR, the TCRdb table keeps only in-frame clones and is missing some. This sample has fewer than 95,000 clones; about 93% occur once, and the top ten carry 0.43%. Exclusion of a patient followed from autoimmune disease history or systemic immunosuppression. To note about this clone: Its target is unknown.

CDR1 is MNHEY and CDR2 is SMNVEV in the germline V gene (reference sequence). The CDR3 sequence is 13 residues long. Trimming pared 6 bases from V and 4 bases from J, leaving 12 bases between. The sequencing used CD4+ or CD8+ T cells sorted from blood, collected in a trial of the OX40 agonist ivuxolimab. The receptor's source is an adult with an advanced solid tumor such as melanoma, head and neck, liver or kidney cancer. The chain is built from TRBV27 and TRBJ1-2, with TRBD1 as a possible D gene (6 bases). CDR3 sequence (DNA): TGTGCCAGCAGCTCGACAGGAGGCTATGGCTACACCTTC. This gives the protein CASSSTGGYGYTF.